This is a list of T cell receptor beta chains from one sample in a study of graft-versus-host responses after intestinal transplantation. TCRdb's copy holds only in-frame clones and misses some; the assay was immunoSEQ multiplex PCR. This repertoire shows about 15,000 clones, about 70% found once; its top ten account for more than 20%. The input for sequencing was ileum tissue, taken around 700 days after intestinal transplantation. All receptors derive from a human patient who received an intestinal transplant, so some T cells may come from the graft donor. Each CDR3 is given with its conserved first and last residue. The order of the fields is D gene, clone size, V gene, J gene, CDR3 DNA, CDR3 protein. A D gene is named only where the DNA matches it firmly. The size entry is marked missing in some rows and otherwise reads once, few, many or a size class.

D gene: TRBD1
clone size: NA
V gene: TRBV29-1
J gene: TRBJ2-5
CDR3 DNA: TGCAGCGTTGAGAGACAGGGGGGGACCCAGTACTTC
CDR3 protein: CSVERQGGTQYF

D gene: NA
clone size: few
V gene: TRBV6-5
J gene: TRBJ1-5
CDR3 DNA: TGTGCCAGCAGAGACAGTTTTAATCAGCCCCAGCATTTT
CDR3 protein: CASRDSFNQPQHF

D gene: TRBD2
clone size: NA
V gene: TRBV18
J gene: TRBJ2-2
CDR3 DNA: TGTGCCAGCTCACCGAACGGGAGGGGCGACCCCGGGGAGCTGTTTTTT
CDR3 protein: CASSPNGRGDPGELFF

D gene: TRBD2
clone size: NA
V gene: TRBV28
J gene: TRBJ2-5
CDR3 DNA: TGTGCCAGCAGTCGAGGGCTCGGACTAGCGGGAGAATATTCAGAGACCCAGTACTTC
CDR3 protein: CASSRGLGLAGEYSETQYF

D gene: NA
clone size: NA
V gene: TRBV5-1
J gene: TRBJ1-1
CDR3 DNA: TGCGCCAGCAGCTTTGGGCAGGGGAACACTGAAGCTTTCTTT
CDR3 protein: CASSFGQGNTEAFF

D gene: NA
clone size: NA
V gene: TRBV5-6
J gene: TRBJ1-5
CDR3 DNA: TGTGCCAGCAGCTCTGAGAGGGATGGCAATCAGCCCCAGCATTTT
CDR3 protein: CASSSERDGNQPQHF

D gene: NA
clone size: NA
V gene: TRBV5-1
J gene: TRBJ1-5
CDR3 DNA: TGCGCCAGCAGCTTGGAAGGGGGGCAGAATCAGCCCCAGCATTTT
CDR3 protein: CASSLEGGQNQPQHF

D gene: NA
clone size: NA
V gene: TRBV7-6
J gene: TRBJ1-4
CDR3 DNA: TGTGCCAGCAGCTTAGTCGAAGCAACTAATGAAAAACTGTTTTTT
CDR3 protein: CASSLVEATNEKLFF

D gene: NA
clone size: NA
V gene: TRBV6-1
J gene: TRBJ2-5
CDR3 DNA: TGTGCCAGCAGGAAGGACCCTGGGAGGGAGACCCAGTACTTC
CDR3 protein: CASRKDPGRETQYF

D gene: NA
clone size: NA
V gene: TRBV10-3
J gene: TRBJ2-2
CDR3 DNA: TGTGCCATCAGGGGTTCGGGCACCGGGGAGCTGTTTTTT
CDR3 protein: CAIRGSGTGELFF

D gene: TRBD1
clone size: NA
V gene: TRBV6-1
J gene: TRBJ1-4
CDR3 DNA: TGTGCCAGCAGATCCACCGACAGGGGGCGCGGGAAACTGTTTTTT
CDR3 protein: CASRSTDRGRGKLFF

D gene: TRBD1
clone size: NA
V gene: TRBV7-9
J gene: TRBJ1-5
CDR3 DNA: TGTGCCAGCAGCTTAGAAGGGACAGGGAAAAAGGTGATCAATCAGCCCCAGCATTTT
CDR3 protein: CASSLEGTGKKVINQPQHF

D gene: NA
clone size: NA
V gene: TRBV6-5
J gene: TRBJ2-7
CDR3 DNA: TGTGCCAGCAGTTACTCGCAGACAGCCTCCTACGAGCAGTACTTC
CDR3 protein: CASSYSQTASYEQYF

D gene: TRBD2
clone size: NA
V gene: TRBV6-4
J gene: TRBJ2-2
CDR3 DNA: TGTGCCAGCAGTGAAGTAGCGGGAACCGGGGAGCTGTTTTTT
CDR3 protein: CASSEVAGTGELFF

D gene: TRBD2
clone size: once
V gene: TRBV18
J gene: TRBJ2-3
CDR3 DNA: TGTGCCAGCTCACCGGGAGCGGGAGTAAACACAGATACGCAGTATTTT
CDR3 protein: CASSPGAGVNTDTQYF

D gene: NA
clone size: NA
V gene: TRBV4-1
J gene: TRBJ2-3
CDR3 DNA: TGCGCCAGCACCCTAGCGACCCGCACAGATACGCAGTATTTT
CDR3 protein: CASTLATRTDTQYF

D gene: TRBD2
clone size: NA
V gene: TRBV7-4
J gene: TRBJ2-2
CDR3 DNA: TGTGCCAGCAGCTTGCCCAGCGGGACCACCGGGGAGCTGTTTTTT
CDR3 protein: CASSLPSGTTGELFF

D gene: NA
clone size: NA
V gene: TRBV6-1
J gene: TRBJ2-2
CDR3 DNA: TGTGCCAGCACCCCCATGGGGGCTGTTCCCGGGGAGCTGTTTTTT
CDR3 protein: CASTPMGAVPGELFF